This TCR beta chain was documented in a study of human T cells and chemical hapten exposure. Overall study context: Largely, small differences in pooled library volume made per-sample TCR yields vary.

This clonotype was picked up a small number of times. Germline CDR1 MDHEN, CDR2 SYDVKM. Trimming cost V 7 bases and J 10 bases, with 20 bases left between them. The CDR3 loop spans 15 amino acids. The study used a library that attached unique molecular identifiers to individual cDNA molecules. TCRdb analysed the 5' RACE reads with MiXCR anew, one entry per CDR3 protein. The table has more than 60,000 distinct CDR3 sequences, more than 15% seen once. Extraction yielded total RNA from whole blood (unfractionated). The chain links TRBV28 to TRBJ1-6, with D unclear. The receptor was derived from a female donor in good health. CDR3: CASTLLRTSGSPLHF. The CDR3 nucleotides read TGTGCCAGCACTCTCCTCCGGACCTCTGGCTCACCCCTCCACTTT.